This entry is about one TCR beta chain. This record belongs to a study of blood T cell repertoires in COVID-19. The overall study: Collection of acute and convalescent COVID-19 samples took place in the United States, Italy and Spain. The cDNA or gDNA used as material had been derived from T cells, B-cell-depleted T cells, or PBMCs.

Individuals drawn from about two dozen US areas were about 18 to 95 years old. The germline CDR1 and CDR2 sequences are DFQATT and SNEGSKA (reference sequence). The CDR3 totals 11 residues. V was shortened by 3 bases and J by 4 bases, with 4 bases between the two germline ends. Per the original data handling: Amplification of reference gene primers provided the estimated nucleated cell counts. Using immunoSEQ multiplex PCR, the repertoire was profiled, and TCRdb retains in-frame clones only, with some absent. The V and J calls and clone size are taken from that table; D and trimming were inferred from the DNA. The data contain over 120,000 clones, 86% of them singletons.

The clonotype was recovered from a man aged 45-60 years who had recovered from COVID-19. The gene calls are TRBV20-1 and TRBJ2-1; the D is unclear. Sequences were obtained from PBMCs or T cells enriched from blood (not recorded which). DNA of the CDR3: TGCAGTGCTAGCCGGTACAATGAGCAGTTCTTC. This sequence encodes CSASRYNEQFF.